Listed below are T cell receptor beta chains from one sample, sequenced in a study of OX40 agonist ivuxolimab in advanced cancers. The protocol was immunoSEQ multiplex PCR, while the TCRdb copy is restricted to in-frame clones and leaves out a portion. The sample records about 23,000 clones, approximately 80% being singletons. Here the sequenced sample was CD4+ or CD8+ T cells sorted from blood, taken in a trial of the OX40 agonist ivuxolimab. The receptors were sampled from an adult with an advanced solid tumor such as melanoma, head and neck, liver or kidney cancer. The conserved cysteine and the conserved F or W are not part of the CDR3 here. Clone size, where shown, is once, few, many, or a class for clones that have expanded.

TRBJ2-7 | TRBV7-8 | . | ASSLPRSDEQY
TRBJ2-7 | TRBV7-2 | . | ASSLGLQSSYEQY
TRBJ1-1 | TRBV2 | few | ASSSGTLVRAF
TRBJ1-1 | TRBV2 | . | ASSERLRGPLVNTEAF
TRBJ1-1 | TRBV28 | . | ASTGPRQGNTEAF
TRBJ1-1 | TRBV5-1 | . | ASKGRANTEAF
TRBJ2-1 | TRBV4-3 | . | ASSQDHGSSGGLNEQF
TRBJ2-5 | TRBV27 | . | ASSSRGRETQY
TRBJ2-1 | TRBV19 | . | ASSIRTSGRAKNEQF
TRBJ2-7 | TRBV18 | . | ASSLPYEQY
TRBJ2-5 | TRBV6-1 | . | ASSDGQKETQY
TRBJ2-5 | TRBV9 | . | ASSVGSSQETQY
TRBJ1-1 | TRBV7-9 | . | ASSLFEGPNTEAF
TRBJ2-7 | TRBV5-4 | medium-sized | ASSFRDRPEQD
TRBJ1-5 | TRBV19 | . | ASSKGTGRPLRQPQH
TRBJ2-3 | TRBV6-1 | . | ASSEGDGPTDTQY
TRBJ1-4 | TRBV5-1 | few | ASSPDSTNEKLF
TRBJ1-4 | TRBV10-3 | once | AISLGQGNEKLF